The 4 T cell receptor beta chains given below trace back to one sample, sequenced in a study of T cells after yellow fever vaccination. TCRdb passed the 5' RACE reads through MiXCR, listing each CDR3 protein once. In the table there are some 73,000 distinct CDR3 sequences, approximately 8% of which are singletons. Sequencing used CD8+ T cells sorted from PBMCs, obtained on the day of the yellow fever booster vaccination. The receptors were sampled from a man younger than 45 who received the YFV17D yellow fever vaccine.

This clonotype was seen a handful of times. V usage is TRBV9 and J usage is TRBJ2-7, with unresolved D. V lost 3 bases and J 3 bases, leaving 10 bases between the germline ends. Germline CDR1 is SGDLS and CDR2 is YYNGEE. This CDR3 spans 13 amino acids. The CDR3 DNA reads TGTGCCAGCAGCGCAAGGACCAGCTACGAGCAGTACTTC. Encoded protein: CASSARTSYEQYF.

This clonotype has a count of ten or more. The V call is TRBV29-1, the J call TRBJ2-3; D is undetermined. Trimming left V 2 bases short and J 2 bases short, with 8 bases between. The CDR3 has 13 residues. Germline V lookup: CDR1 SQVTM, CDR2 ANQGSEA. CDR3 region: CSVEFGLTDTQYF. In DNA form, the CDR3 reads TGCAGCGTTGAATTTGGGCTCACAGATACGCAGTATTTT.

This clonotype was counted a few times. V usage is TRBV13 and J usage is TRBJ2-1; TRBD1 agrees at 8 bases. Germline values: CDR1 PRHDT, CDR2 FYEKMQ (reference sequence). J was trimmed by 4 bases and V by 5 bases; bases with no gene match: 4. CDR3 length: 14 amino acids. The DNA of the CDR3 is TGTGCCAGCAGCCCGACAGGGGCGTACAATGAGCAGTTCTTC. Its protein product is CASSPTGAYNEQFF.

This clonotype was counted at least ten times. The V call is TRBV9, the J call TRBJ2-3; unclear D gene. Trimming removed 4 bases at V and 6 bases at J, with 15 bases between. Germline values: CDR1 SGDLS, CDR2 YYNGEE. The CDR3 has 14 residues. The CDR3 sequence is CASSPPASSDTQYF. The CDR3 DNA follows: TGTGCCAGCAGCCCCCCGGCCTCCTCCGATACGCAGTATTTT.